The 8 T cell receptor beta chains listed next were all sequenced from one sample in a study of T cells in Graves' hyperthyroidism and ophthalmopathy. Researchers took RNA transcripts and amplified the TCR beta CDR3 regions from them. The HTBI primer set drove a first-round RT-PCR of the TCR CDR3. TCRdb itself ran the multiplex PCR reads through MiXCR, one entry per CDR3 protein. The sample holds about 260,000 distinct CDR3 sequences, about 17% seen once. Sequenced: blood. The receptors come from a woman between 18 and 29 years old with Graves' ophthalmopathy.

This clonotype was picked up a small number of times. The V and J genes are TRBV20-1 and TRBJ2-3; D gene unclear. The CDR3 loop spans 14 amino acids. The germline CDR1 and CDR2 sequences are DFQATT and SNEGSKA (reference sequence). With 0 bases removed from V and 4 bases from J, the gap between germline ends came to 11 bases. In DNA form, the CDR3 reads TGCAGTGCTAGAGAGCCCCGTGTGGCAGATACGCAGTATTTT. It translates to CSAREPRVADTQYF.

The sample holds many counts of this clonotype. The V gene is TRBV11-1, the J gene TRBJ2-1; the D gene is possibly TRBD1 (5 bases). V dropped 3 bases and J dropped 1 base, with 19 bases sitting between them. Germline CDR1 reads SGHAT; CDR2 reads FQDESV (reference sequence). CDR3 length equals 18 residues. The CDR3 DNA is TGTGCCAGCAGCTTGGGCCCCGCGACAGCACCTTCCTACAATGAGCAGTTCTTC. Its translation: CASSLGPATAPSYNEQFF.

There are a few counts of this clonotype. CDR3 sequence (DNA): TGTGCCAGCAGTGAGACAGGGGGCGTTGGCTACACCTTC. As protein: CASSETGGVGYTF. The genes are TRBV6-2 or TRBV6-3 and TRBJ1-2; 10 bases map to TRBD1. In germline, CDR1 is MNHEY, CDR2 SVGEGT. The junction had 4 bases not matched to a gene; V was cut back by 5 bases and J by 7 bases. This CDR3 region has 13 residues.

This clonotype was counted a few times. The chain has TRBV4-2 and TRBJ2-3; D is unclear. The CDR3 runs 15 residues. Germline V gene lookup returns CDR1 LGHNA and CDR2 YNFKEQ. Trimming shortened V by 7 bases and J by 3 bases, and 17 bases separated the two germline ends. The CDR3 reads CASNGLVGSTDTQYF. The DNA of the CDR3 is TGTGCCAGCAACGGGTTAGTGGGGTCGACAGATACGCAGTATTTT.

This clonotype has ten or more counts. This rearrangement joins TRBV27 to TRBJ1-6; TRBD1 is a possible D gene (6 bases). Germline-derived CDR1 and CDR2 are MNHEY and SMNVEV (reference sequence). CDR3 length: 14 amino acids. Trimming pared 6 bases from V and 7 bases from J, leaving 13 bases between. DNA for the CDR3: TGTGCCAGCAGCCGCAGGGGCTCCAATTCACCCCTCCACTTT. It codes for CASSRRGSNSPLHF.

As regards this clonotype: A much larger clone lies a single base off, so this may be a read error. V gene TRBV15 combines with J gene TRBJ2-1; no clear D gene. Germline lookup yields CDR1 LNHNV and CDR2 YYDKDF (reference sequence). There are 14 residues in the CDR3. The V and J ends lost 1 base and 5 bases respectively, with 9 bases between them. CDR3 sequence: CATSRGPPDNEQFF. For the CDR3, the DNA is TGTGCCACCAGCAGAGGCCCCCCGGACAATGAGCAGTTCTTC.

This clonotype came up many times. This rearrangement joins TRBV20-1 to TRBJ1-1; D remains ambiguous. With 3 bases removed from V and 2 bases from J, the gap between germline ends came to 7 bases. The CDR3 has 12 amino acids. In germline, CDR1 is DFQATT, CDR2 SNEGSKA (reference sequence). The CDR3 sequence is CSASRSNTEAFF. CDR3 nucleotides: TGCAGTGCTAGCAGATCCAACACTGAAGCTTTCTTT.

On this clonotype itself: A much larger clone sits a single nucleotide away, making a read error possible. This CDR3 reads CASSYNSQGSYERYF. As DNA, the CDR3 is TGTGCCAGCAGTTACAATAGTCAGGGTTCCTACGAGCGGTACTTC. V gene TRBV6-4 combines with J gene TRBJ2-7, with D perhaps TRBD1 (5 bases). The CDR3 length is 15 residues. CDR1 is MRHNA and CDR2 is SNTAGT in the germline V gene.